One sample yielded the 32 T cell receptor beta chains listed below, sequenced in a study of T cell responses to AZD1222 COVID-19 vaccine. Some clones are missing from TCRdb's copy, which holds only in-frame ones; the method was immunoSEQ multiplex PCR. The sample shows around 180,000 clones, about 90% of them seen only once. Sample: peripheral blood, taken on day 0 of AZD1222 vaccination. The origin of the receptors is an adult in good health.

The table lists this clone with a few counts. This rearrangement joins TRBV30 to TRBJ1-1; D gene ambiguous. The germline V gene has CDR1 GTSNPN and CDR2 SVGIG (reference sequence). The CDR3 is made up of 13 amino acids. Trimming pared 3 bases from V and 5 bases from J, leaving 13 bases between. Written as DNA, the CDR3 is TGTGCCTGGAGCCTTGGGCCGAGAACTGAAGCTTTCTTT. As protein: CAWSLGPRTEAFF.

In DNA form, the CDR3 reads TGTGCCAGCAGCCAAGACCCCGGGGCCTATGGCTACACCTTC. This encodes CASSQDPGAYGYTF. The chain joins TRBV11-2 to TRBJ1-2; TRBD1 might be the D (5 bases). The V and J ends lost 5 bases and 4 bases respectively, with 14 bases between them. Germline loops: CDR1 SGHAT, CDR2 FQNNGV. CDR3 length equals 14 residues.

The chain is built from TRBV5-1 and TRBJ2-3; D is ambiguous. This CDR3 has 14 amino acids. Looked up from germline, CDR1 is SGHRS and CDR2 is YFSETQ. V shed 4 bases and J shed 0 bases, with 9 bases lying between them. The chain's CDR3 is CASSTKSSTDTQYF. The CDR3 DNA follows: TGCGCCAGCAGCACAAAATCAAGCACAGATACGCAGTATTTT.

This clone was counted a single time. The chain uses TRBV6-6 and TRBJ1-1; D is uncertain. This CDR3 comprises 12 residues. Germline CDR1 and CDR2: MNHNY and SVGAGI (reference sequence). Trimming cost V 5 bases and J 8 bases, with 12 bases left between them. The CDR3 bases are TGTGCCAGCAGTCCCACCGCCGGGGAAGCTTTCTTT. It specifies CASSPTAGEAFF.

The V gene is TRBV4-1, the J gene TRBJ1-4, with D possibly being TRBD1 (6 bases). V was shortened by 0 bases and J by 6 bases, with 14 bases between the two germline ends. The CDR3 length is 16 residues. Germline-derived CDR1 and CDR2 are MGHRA and YSYEKL. The CDR3 DNA reads TGCGCCAGCAGCCAAGATAGTACAGGGAGGGATGAAAAACTGTTTTTT. Its translation: CASSQDSTGRDEKLFF.

This chain uses TRBV6-5 with TRBJ2-5; 9 bases align to TRBD1. Trimming cost V 11 bases and J 5 bases; bases outside gene matches: 6. The length of the CDR3 is 12 residues. Germline assignment: CDR1 MNHEY and CDR2 SVGAGI. The CDR3: CAGTGNRETQYF. The CDR3 DNA sequence: TGTGCCGGGACAGGGAATCGGGAGACCCAGTACTTC.

The chain couples TRBV5-1 to TRBJ1-1, with TRBD1 matching 8 bases. The CDR3 is 14 residues long. J was trimmed by 5 bases and V by 0 bases; bases with no gene match: 3. Looked up from germline, CDR1 is SGHRS and CDR2 is YFSETQ. CDR3 DNA sequence: TGCGCCAGCAGCTTGGTAACAGGGGGGACTGAAGCTTTCTTT. This codes for CASSLVTGGTEAFF.

The rearrangement joins TRBV24-1 to TRBJ2-3, with TRBD2 identical over 12 bases. This CDR3 is 21 amino acids long. The V and J ends lost 0 bases and 2 bases, in that order; junction bases with no gene match: 14. From germline, CDR1 is KGHDR and CDR2 SFDVKD. CDR3 nucleotides: TGTGCCACCAGTGATTTGCACGGGGCTAGCGGGAGGGCCAAGTCCACAGATACGCAGTATTTT. Translated, it gives CATSDLHGASGRAKSTDTQYF.

This clone appeared a single time. J is TRBJ1-1 and V is TRBV28; no clear D. V was clipped by 3 bases and J by 2 bases, with 10 bases between them. The CDR3 sequence is 14 residues long. Per germline, CDR1 MDHEN and CDR2 SYDVKM. The CDR3 spells CASSLGSINTEAFF. Here the CDR3 DNA reads TGTGCCAGCAGTTTGGGAAGCATTAACACTGAAGCTTTCTTT.

The gene calls are TRBV4-1 and TRBJ1-5, with D maybe TRBD1 (5 bases). Germline V CDR1 and CDR2: MGHRA, YSYEKL. The CDR3 runs 16 residues. Trimming removed 2 bases at V and 0 bases at J, with 11 bases between. The CDR3 DNA is TGCGCCAGCAGCCAACAGCCAGGGTATAGCAATCAGCCCCAGCATTTT. It is translated as CASSQQPGYSNQPQHF.

J is TRBJ2-1 and V is TRBV15, with 8 nucleotides matching TRBD1. The trim removed 0 bases at V and 5 bases at J, leaving 9 bases unmatched. The CDR3 spans 17 residues. Germline V gene data show CDR1 as LNHNV and CDR2 as YYDKDF (reference sequence). The CDR3: CATSRDLPRGQDNEQFF. In DNA form, the CDR3 reads TGTGCCACCAGCAGAGATCTACCCAGGGGGCAGGACAATGAGCAGTTCTTC.

The rearrangement uses TRBV29-1 and TRBJ2-5; the D gene is possibly TRBD2 (6 bases). The V gene's germline CDR1 is SQVTM and CDR2 ANQGSEA. V was pared by 1 base and J by 1 base, with 16 bases between. CDR3 length equals 16 residues. DNA of the CDR3: TGCAGCGTTGAAGGAGGGAGGATCCTACTCCAAGAGACCCAGTACTTC. The encoded protein is CSVEGGRILLQETQYF.

The chain links TRBV12-3 or TRBV12-4 to TRBJ2-4; D remains ambiguous. Trimming removed 8 bases at V and 5 bases at J, with 7 bases between. This CDR3 spans 11 amino acids. The CDR3 DNA is TGTGCCAGCCAGACTGAAAACATTCAGTACTTC. Amino acids: CASQTENIQYF.

The genes are TRBV7-3 and TRBJ2-5; 10 nucleotides line up with TRBD2. Looked up from germline, CDR1 is SGHTA and CDR2 is FQGTGA. The V segment lost 5 bases and the J segment 4 bases; nucleotides outside the gene matches: 7. This CDR3 spans 15 amino acids. The CDR3 loop reads CASSPEAGGPETQYF. The CDR3 DNA sequence: TGTGCCAGCAGCCCCGAAGCGGGGGGGCCAGAGACCCAGTACTTC.

The rearrangement joins TRBV4-1 to TRBJ2-6; D perhaps matches TRBD2 (5 bases). V gave up 2 bases and J gave up 5 bases, with 7 bases separating them. This CDR3 has 14 residues. Germline V gives CDR1 MGHRA, CDR2 YSYEKL. CDR3: CASSQMTRANVLTF. The CDR3 DNA sequence: TGCGCCAGCAGCCAAATGACTAGGGCCAACGTCCTGACTTTC.

The V gene is TRBV6-5, the J gene TRBJ2-5, with D perhaps matching TRBD1 (6 bases). The V gene lost 6 bases and the J gene lost 2 bases, with 16 bases spanning the gap. The germline V gene encodes CDR1 MNHEY and CDR2 SVGAGI. This CDR3 spans 15 amino acids. CDR3 protein: CASRHGQIIQETQYF. The CDR3 DNA sequence: TGTGCCAGCAGGCATGGACAGATTATACAAGAGACCCAGTACTTC.

This sequence joins TRBV9 and TRBJ2-2; 7 bases map to TRBD1. CDR1 is SGDLS and CDR2 is YYNGEE in the germline V gene. The CDR3 has 14 residues. With V trimmed by 4 bases and J by 6 bases, 6 bases remained unmatched. CDR3 coding DNA: TGTGCCAGCAGCCCCCAAACAGGGGCCGGGGAGCTGTTTTTT. Residues: CASSPQTGAGELFF.

The rearrangement uses TRBV30 and TRBJ1-4; D possibly corresponds to TRBD1 (6 bases). Trimming left V 0 bases short and J 8 bases short, with 13 bases between. The CDR3 is 14 amino acids. CDR1 and CDR2 (germline): GTSNPN, SVGIG (reference sequence). This chain's CDR3 is CAWSVLGQGEKLFF. Written as DNA, the CDR3 is TGTGCCTGGAGTGTACTTGGGCAGGGGGAAAAACTGTTTTTT.

The chain carries TRBV18 and TRBJ1-2; 7 bases map to TRBD1. With 0 bases clipped from V and 6 bases from J, the junction kept 1 base outside the gene matches. The CDR3 is 13 amino acids. The germline CDR1 and CDR2 sequences are KGHSH and LQKENI. CDR3 loop: CASSPPGGHGYTF. The DNA for the CDR3 is TGTGCCAGCTCACCACCAGGGGGCCATGGCTACACCTTC.

The rearrangement joins TRBV13 to TRBJ1-2, with 10 bases aligning to TRBD1. Unmatched junction bases numbered 17, after V lost 3 bases and J lost 4 bases. The CDR3 has 19 amino acids. CDR1 is PRHDT, CDR2 FYEKMQ, per germline (reference sequence). The CDR3 here is CASSFTINPGQGDVYGYTF. CDR3 coding DNA: TGTGCCAGCAGCTTCACGATTAACCCTGGACAGGGGGACGTCTATGGCTACACCTTC.

The chain has TRBV7-9 and TRBJ2-1; tentative D call: TRBD1 (6 bases). Trimming removed 7 bases from V and 8 bases from J, with 12 bases in between. From germline, CDR1 is SEHNR and CDR2 FQNEAQ (reference sequence). The CDR3 totals 12 residues. The CDR3 DNA is TGTGCCAGCAAAACAGGGTCACATGAGCAGTTCTTC. Its translation is CASKTGSHEQFF.

The V gene is TRBV7-3, the J gene TRBJ1-1, with a possible D match to TRBD1 (6 bases). V lost 2 bases and J 3 bases, leaving 25 bases between the germline ends. Germline CDR1 is SGHTA and CDR2 is FQGTGA. There are 19 residues in the CDR3. CDR3 sequence (DNA): TGTGCCAGCAGCTTAGGTACAGGGAAGGAGGGAGAACGGTACACTGAAGCTTTCTTT. Protein product: CASSLGTGKEGERYTEAFF.

This clone appeared once. The CDR3: CASSDQDTQYF. The CDR3 DNA sequence: TGTGCCAGCAGTGATCAAGATACGCAGTATTTT. The V gene is TRBV2, the J gene TRBJ2-3, with D unresolved. V gave up 3 bases and J gave up 5 bases, with 3 bases separating them. The CDR3 sequence is 11 residues long. Germline V gene sequence: CDR1 SNHLY, CDR2 FYNNEI.

The V call is TRBV3-1 (or the pseudogene TRBV3-2), the J call TRBJ2-2, with 14 bases matching TRBD2. This CDR3 comprises 18 residues. CDR1 and CDR2 from the germline V gene are LGHDT and YNNKEL (reference sequence). After removal of 4 bases from V and 0 bases from J, the junction contained 4 bases not matched to a gene. CDR3 DNA sequence: TGTGCCAGCAGCCTAGGGACTAGCGGGAGTACGAACACCGGGGAGCTGTTTTTT. It codes for CASSLGTSGSTNTGELFF.

The chain recombines TRBV5-4 with TRBJ2-2, with 7 bases identical to TRBD2. This CDR3 region has 16 residues. V lost 4 bases, J lost 0 bases, and 6 bases stayed unmatched. Per the germline V gene, CDR1 is SGHNT and CDR2 is YYREEE (reference sequence). DNA of the CDR3: TGTGCCAGCAGCCCCGGGGGGATAACGAACACCGGGGAGCTGTTTTTT. It codes for CASSPGGITNTGELFF.

V usage is TRBV5-5 and J usage is TRBJ1-1; no clear D gene. This CDR3 region has 16 residues. V was pared by 0 bases and J by 5 bases, with 17 bases between. CDR1 SGHKS and CDR2 YYEKEE come from the germline V gene (reference sequence). The CDR3 DNA reads as TGTGCCAGCAGCTTGGGACGTCCAGCCGGCGGGACTGAAGCTTTCTTT. Translating gives CASSLGRPAGGTEAFF.

The chain is built from TRBV2 and TRBJ2-5; no clear D gene. Trimming removed 0 bases from V and 1 base from J, with 6 bases in between. CDR1 SNHLY and CDR2 FYNNEI come from the germline V gene. There are 14 residues in the CDR3. Written as DNA, the CDR3 is TGTGCCAGCAGTGAAGCGACTTTCCAAGAGACCCAGTACTTC. Translated: CASSEATFQETQYF.

This chain links TRBV5-6 with TRBJ1-5; tentative D call: TRBD1 (5 bases). V shed 5 bases and J shed 7 bases, with 16 bases lying between them. The germline V gene has CDR1 SGHDT and CDR2 YYEEEE. This CDR3 comprises 14 residues. The CDR3 loop is CASSLRGIGQPQHF. CDR3 sequence (DNA): TGTGCCAGCAGTTTGCGGGGGATTGGGCAGCCCCAGCATTTT.

This chain uses TRBV7-9 with TRBJ1-1, with 7 nucleotides matching TRBD1. V gave up 1 base and J gave up 0 bases; unmatched junction bases: 5. CDR1 and CDR2 (germline): SEHNR, FQNEAQ (reference sequence). The length of the CDR3 is 16 residues. The DNA for the CDR3 is TGTGCCAGCAGCTTAGAGGGGGACAGATTGAACACTGAAGCTTTCTTT. Translated: CASSLEGDRLNTEAFF.

V usage is TRBV4-1 and J usage is TRBJ1-4; 7 nucleotides agree with TRBD1. CDR1 and CDR2 (germline): MGHRA, YSYEKL. Trimming took 4 bases from V and 2 from J; bases not matched to a gene: 10. The CDR3 has 17 residues. CDR3 region: CASSPSRGQDTNEKLFF. Written as DNA, the CDR3 is TGCGCCAGCAGCCCCTCCCGAGGACAGGACACTAATGAAAAACTGTTTTTT.

This clone was observed once. This chain uses TRBV11-2 with TRBJ1-2; 8 bases are shared with TRBD1. Per germline, CDR1 SGHAT and CDR2 FQNNGV. V shed 2 bases, J shed 10 bases, and the junction held 9 bases outside the gene matches. This CDR3 comprises 14 residues. The CDR3 DNA reads as TGTGCCAGCAGCTTATCCCCGACAGGGGATGACTACACCTTC. Protein product: CASSLSPTGDDYTF.

The V call is TRBV5-1, the J call TRBJ2-1; 15 bases line up with TRBD2. There are 18 residues in the CDR3. V lost 4 bases and J lost 9; bases outside the gene matches: 14. Looked up from germline, CDR1 is SGHRS and CDR2 is YFSETQ. The CDR3 protein is CASSLQGTSGGIIGEQFF. Here the CDR3 DNA reads TGCGCCAGCAGCCTACAAGGGACTAGCGGGGGGATAATCGGTGAGCAGTTCTTC.